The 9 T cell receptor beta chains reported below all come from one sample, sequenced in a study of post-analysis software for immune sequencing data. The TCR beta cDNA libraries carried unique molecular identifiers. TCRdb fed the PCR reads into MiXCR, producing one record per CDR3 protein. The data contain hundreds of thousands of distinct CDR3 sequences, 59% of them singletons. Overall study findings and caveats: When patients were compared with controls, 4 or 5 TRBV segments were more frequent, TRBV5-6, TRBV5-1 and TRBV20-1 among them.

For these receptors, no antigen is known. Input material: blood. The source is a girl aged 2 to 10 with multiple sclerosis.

CDR3 amino acids: CSARRDRNQPQHF. In nucleotides, the CDR3 is TGCAGTGCTAGAAGGGACAGGAATCAGCCCCAGCATTTT. The V call is TRBV20-1, the J call TRBJ1-5, with TRBD1 matching 8 bases. J lost 4 bases, V lost 2 bases, and 1 base had no gene match. In germline, CDR1 is DFQATT, CDR2 SNEGSKA (reference sequence). CDR3 length: 13 amino acids.

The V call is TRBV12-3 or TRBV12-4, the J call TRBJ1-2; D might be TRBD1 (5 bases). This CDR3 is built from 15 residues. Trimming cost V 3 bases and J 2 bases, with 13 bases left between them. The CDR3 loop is CASSFGQGGNYGYTF. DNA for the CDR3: TGTGCCAGCAGTTTCGGGCAGGGCGGAAACTATGGCTACACCTTC.

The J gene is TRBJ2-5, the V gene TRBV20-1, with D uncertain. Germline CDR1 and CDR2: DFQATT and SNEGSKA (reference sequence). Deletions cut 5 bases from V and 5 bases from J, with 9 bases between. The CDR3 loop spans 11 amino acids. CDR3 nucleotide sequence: TGCAGTGCTTTTTTGGGTGAGACCCAGTACTTC. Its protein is CSAFLGETQYF.

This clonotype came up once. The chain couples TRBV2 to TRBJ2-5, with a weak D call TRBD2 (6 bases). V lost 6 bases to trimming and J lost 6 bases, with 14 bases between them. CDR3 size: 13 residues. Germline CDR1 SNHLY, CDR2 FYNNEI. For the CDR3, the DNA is TGTGCCAGCAGACCGAACCTAGCGAAGACCCAGTACTTC. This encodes CASRPNLAKTQYF.

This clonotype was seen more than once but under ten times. The CDR3 nucleotides read TGCAGTGCTAGAAGGGGGACGGGGAACACTGAAGCTTTCTTT. This gives the protein CSARRGTGNTEAFF. The chain recombines TRBV20-1 with TRBJ1-1, with D perhaps TRBD1 (6 bases). The CDR3 extends over 14 amino acids. CDR1 and CDR2 from the germline V gene are DFQATT and SNEGSKA (reference sequence). Trimming removed 2 bases at V and 1 base at J, with 11 bases between.

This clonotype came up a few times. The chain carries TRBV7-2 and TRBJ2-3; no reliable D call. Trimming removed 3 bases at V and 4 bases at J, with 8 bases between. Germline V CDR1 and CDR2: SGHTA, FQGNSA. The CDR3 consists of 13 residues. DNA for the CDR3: TGTGCCAGCAGCTTTTTAGCAGCAGATACGCAGTATTTT. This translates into CASSFLAADTQYF.

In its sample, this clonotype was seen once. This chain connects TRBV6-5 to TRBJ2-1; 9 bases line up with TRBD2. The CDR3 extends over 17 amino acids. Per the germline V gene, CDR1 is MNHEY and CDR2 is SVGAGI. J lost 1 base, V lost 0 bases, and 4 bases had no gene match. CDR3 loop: CASSYSGGRASYNEQFF. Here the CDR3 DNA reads TGTGCCAGCAGTTACTCCGGCGGGAGGGCATCCTACAATGAGCAGTTCTTC.

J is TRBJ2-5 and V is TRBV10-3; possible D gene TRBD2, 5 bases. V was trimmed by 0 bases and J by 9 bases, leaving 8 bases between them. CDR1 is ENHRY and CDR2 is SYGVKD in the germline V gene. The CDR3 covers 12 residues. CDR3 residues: CAISESGLSQYF. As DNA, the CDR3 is TGTGCCATCAGTGAGTCCGGACTTTCCCAGTACTTC.

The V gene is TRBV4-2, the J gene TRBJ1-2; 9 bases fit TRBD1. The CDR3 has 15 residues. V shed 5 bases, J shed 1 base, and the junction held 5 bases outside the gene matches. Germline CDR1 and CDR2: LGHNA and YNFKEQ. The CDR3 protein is CASSTRTGVNYGYTF. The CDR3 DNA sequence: TGTGCCAGCAGCACCCGGACAGGGGTTAACTATGGCTACACCTTC.